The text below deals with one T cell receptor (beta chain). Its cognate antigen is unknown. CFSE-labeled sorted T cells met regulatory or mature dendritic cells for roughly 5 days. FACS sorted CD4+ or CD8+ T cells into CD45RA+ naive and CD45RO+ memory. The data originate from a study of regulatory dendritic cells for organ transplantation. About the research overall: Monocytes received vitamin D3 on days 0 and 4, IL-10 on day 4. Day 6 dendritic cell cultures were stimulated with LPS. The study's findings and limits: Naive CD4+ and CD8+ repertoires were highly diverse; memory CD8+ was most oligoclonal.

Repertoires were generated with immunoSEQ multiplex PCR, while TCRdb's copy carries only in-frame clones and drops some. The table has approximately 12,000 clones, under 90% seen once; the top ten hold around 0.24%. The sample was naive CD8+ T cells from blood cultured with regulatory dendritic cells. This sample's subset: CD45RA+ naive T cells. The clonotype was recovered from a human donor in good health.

The CDR3 DNA reads TGTGCCAGCAGTTACCTTGGGGGGGGCACCTACAATGAGCAGTTCTTC. It specifies CASSYLGGGTYNEQFF. V gene TRBV6-6 combines with J gene TRBJ2-1; D is perhaps TRBD2 (7 bases). This CDR3 is built from 16 residues. Trimming cost V 2 bases and J 2 bases, with 13 bases left between them. Germline V gives CDR1 MNHNY, CDR2 SVGAGI (reference sequence).